These T cell receptor beta chains were read from a single sample in a study of OX40 agonist ivuxolimab in advanced cancers. The data were produced by immunoSEQ multiplex PCR, yet TCRdb's version contains in-frame clones alone and is incomplete. The sample carries 70,000 to 90,000 clones, over 75% recorded once. Source: CD4+ or CD8+ T cells sorted from blood, taken in a trial of the OX40 agonist ivuxolimab. The source of these receptors is an adult with an advanced solid tumor such as melanoma, head and neck, liver or kidney cancer. CDR3s include the opening cysteine and the closing phenylalanine or tryptophan. The D gene is left open where the match is weak. The size entry is marked missing in some rows and otherwise reads once, few, many or a size class.

abundance,j_gene,d_gene,v_gene,CDR3nt,CDR3aa
NA,TRBJ1-1,NA,TRBV19,TGTGCCAGTAGTATCGGCAGGGCGATCACTGAAGCTTTCTTT,CASSIGRAITEAFF
NA,TRBJ2-7,TRBD2,TRBV29-1,TGCAGCGTTGAAGATTTTCCTGGACTAGCGGGAGGCGAGCAGTACTTC,CSVEDFPGLAGGEQYF
NA,TRBJ2-7,NA,TRBV11-3,TGTGCCAGCAGCTTAGTGGACAACCACGAGCAGTACTTC,CASSLVDNHEQYF
NA,TRBJ1-3,NA,TRBV5-4,TGTGCCAGCAGCCGGACGGGCTCTGGAAACACCATATATTTT,CASSRTGSGNTIYF
NA,TRBJ2-4,NA,TRBV6-1,TGTGCCAGCAGTGTAGGACCGGTCACAAACATTCAGTACTTC,CASSVGPVTNIQYF
NA,TRBJ1-1,NA,TRBV25-1,TGTGCCAGCAGTCCTAGTGCCCGAGATGGCGCTTTCTTT,CASSPSARDGAFF
NA,TRBJ2-7,TRBD1,TRBV4-1,TGCGCCAGCAGCCAAGTCGAAGGGACAGCATCCTACGAGCAGTACTTC,CASSQVEGTASYEQYF
NA,TRBJ1-2,NA,TRBV9,TGTGCCAGCACGGCTCTTAATTCTTATGGCTACACCTTC,CASTALNSYGYTF
NA,TRBJ1-1,TRBD1,TRBV5-4,TGTGCCAGCAGCTGGCAGGGGGCGCGCACTGAAGCTTTCTTT,CASSWQGARTEAFF
NA,TRBJ1-5,NA,TRBV7-8,TGTGCCAGCAGCTTCATGGGGGACAATCAGCCCCAGCATTTT,CASSFMGDNQPQHF
NA,TRBJ1-2,NA,TRBV6-6,TGTGCCAGCCGACGGGATACGAACTATGGCTACACCTTC,CASRRDTNYGYTF
NA,TRBJ1-2,TRBD1,TRBV6-5,TGTGCCAGCAGTAAACAGACAGGGGGTAACTATGGCTACACCTTC,CASSKQTGGNYGYTF
NA,TRBJ2-7,NA,TRBV7-2,TGTGCCAGCAGGCGAGGGGGGACCTACGAGCAGTACTTC,CASRRGGTYEQYF
once,TRBJ2-2,TRBD2,TRBV30,TGTGCCTGGAGTGTGTCGCTAGCGGGAACCGGGGAGCTGTTTTTT,CAWSVSLAGTGELFF
NA,TRBJ1-5,NA,TRBV15,TGTGCCACCAGCAGAGATCTCGGGGGTGGTCAGCCCCAGCATTTT,CATSRDLGGGQPQHF
NA,TRBJ1-2,NA,TRBV10-3,TGTGCCATCAGTGAGCCAGGGGCGGGCTATGGCTACACCTTC,CAISEPGAGYGYTF
NA,TRBJ2-1,TRBD2,TRBV4-3,TGCGCCAGCAGCCAAGGCCTCGGACTAGCGGGAGTGGGTGAGCAGTTCTTC,CASSQGLGLAGVGEQFF
once,TRBJ2-2,TRBD2,TRBV27,TGTGCCAGCAGTATTAGCGGGTATGGCACCGGGGAGCTGTTTTTT,CASSISGYGTGELFF
NA,TRBJ1-2,TRBD1,TRBV19,TGTGCCAGTAGGATCCAGGGACAGTCCTATGGCTACACCTTC,CASRIQGQSYGYTF
NA,TRBJ1-2,TRBD1,TRBV10-3,TGTGCCATCAGCCAAGGGACAGGGAGAAGTAACTATGGCTACACCTTC,CAISQGTGRSNYGYTF
few,TRBJ2-3,TRBD2,TRBV9,TGTGCCAGCAGCGCTAGCGGAGTGAGCACAGATACGCAGTATTTT,CASSASGVSTDTQYF
once,TRBJ2-5,NA,TRBV7-9,TGTGCCAGCAGGCGGTTTCTGAGTAGCGGAGCGTACCAAGAGACCCAGTACTTC,CASRRFLSSGAYQETQYF
NA,TRBJ2-3,NA,TRBV7-2,TGTGCCAGCAGCACCGGGACTCGTGCCGATACGCAGTATTTT,CASSTGTRADTQYF
NA,TRBJ2-7,NA,TRBV6-5,TGTGCCAGCAGTTACTCGTTGCCGGACGAGCAGTACTTC,CASSYSLPDEQYF
NA,TRBJ2-3,TRBD2,TRBV5-1,TGCGCCAGCAGGAGCGGGATGGATACGCAGTATTTT,CASRSGMDTQYF
NA,TRBJ2-7,NA,TRBV21-1,TGTGCCAGTAGCACGGGAAAGGGTTCCTACGAGCAGTACTTC,CASSTGKGSYEQYF
NA,TRBJ2-7,NA,TRBV2,TGTGCCAGCAAGGGGCAGCCGACCTACGAGCAGTACTTC,CASKGQPTYEQYF
NA,TRBJ2-7,NA,TRBV29-1,TGCAGCGTGGAGGTGGGATACGAGCAGTACTTC,CSVEVGYEQYF
NA,TRBJ1-1,TRBD1,TRBV23-1,TGCGCCAGCAGTCAATCGAGGACAGGGAAGGTCCGGTCCACTGAAGCTTTCTTT,CASSQSRTGKVRSTEAFF
NA,TRBJ2-2,NA,TRBV15,TGTGCCACCAGGATGTACTCGAACACCGGGGAGCTGTTTTTT,CATRMYSNTGELFF
NA,TRBJ1-4,NA,TRBV11-1,TGTGCCAGCAGTTCGACAACAACTAATGAAAAACTGTTTTTT,CASSSTTTNEKLFF